The 19 T cell receptor beta chains presented below share a single source sample, sequenced in a study of OX40 agonist ivuxolimab in advanced cancers. Repertoires were generated with immunoSEQ multiplex PCR, while TCRdb's copy carries only in-frame clones and drops some. Of over 50,000 clones in the sample, around 89% are singletons; the top ten hold approximately 1.5%. The sequencing here drew on CD4+ or CD8+ T cells sorted from blood, taken in a trial of the OX40 agonist ivuxolimab. The origin of the receptors is an adult with an advanced solid tumor such as melanoma, head and neck, liver or kidney cancer.

This clone has only a few counts. The chain joins TRBV6-5 to TRBJ1-2, with 7 positions matching TRBD1. Germline trimming cut 6 bases from V and 8 bases from J; bases unmatched to any gene: 9. From germline, CDR1 is MNHEY and CDR2 SVGAGI. The CDR3 is made up of 13 amino acids. CDR3 protein: CASSTTGDGGYTF. The CDR3 nucleotides are TGTGCCAGCAGCACAACAGGGGACGGAGGCTACACCTTC.

The chain couples TRBV18 to TRBJ1-1; perhaps TRBD1 as D (5 bases). The ends were cut back, 0 bases at V and 1 base at J, with 9 bases in the middle. Looked up from germline, CDR1 is KGHSH and CDR2 is LQKENI. The CDR3 is 15 residues long. The CDR3 loop reads CASSPPTRGNTEAFF. The CDR3 nucleotides read TGTGCCAGCTCACCACCGACAAGGGGGAACACTGAAGCTTTCTTT.

The V call is TRBV6-5, the J call TRBJ1-2; D might be TRBD1 (6 bases). This CDR3 is built from 15 residues. Trimming stripped 4 bases from V and 1 base from J, with 13 bases between. Germline assignment: CDR1 MNHEY and CDR2 SVGAGI. Written as DNA, the CDR3 is TGTGCCAGCAGTTCCTTTACAGGGAATAACTATGGCTACACCTTC. Translating gives CASSSFTGNNYGYTF.

The rearrangement joins TRBV27 to TRBJ2-3, with D possibly matching TRBD2 (6 bases). Between the trimmed V and J ends, which lost 0 bases and 4 bases, there was a span of 11 bases. The length of the CDR3 is 15 residues. Germline CDR1 MNHEY, CDR2 SMNVEV (reference sequence). The CDR3 sequence is CASSLSPGVADTQYF. DNA for the CDR3: TGTGCCAGCAGTTTATCACCGGGGGTGGCAGATACGCAGTATTTT.

This chain connects TRBV6-4 to TRBJ2-1, with D uncertain. V shed 3 bases and J shed 10 bases, with 13 bases lying between them. In germline, CDR1 is MRHNA, CDR2 SNTAGT. The length of the CDR3 is 13 residues. CDR3 sequence: CASSETLGYEQFF. DNA for the CDR3: TGTGCCAGCAGTGAAACCCTAGGGTACGAGCAGTTCTTC.

The V call is TRBV16, the J call TRBJ2-5, with unresolved D. Trimming removed 0 bases at V and 4 bases at J, with 12 bases between. Germline assignment: CDR1 KGHSY and CDR2 FQNENV. The CDR3 consists of 15 residues. The CDR3 bases are TGTGCCAGCAGCCAATCACGAAGGTCCGGAGAGACCCAGTACTTC. Residues: CASSQSRRSGETQYF.

The chain couples TRBV16 to TRBJ2-1, with D tentatively TRBD1 (5 bases). Deletions cut 0 bases from V and 0 bases from J, with 12 bases between. The CDR3 consists of 17 residues. CDR1 and CDR2 (germline): KGHSY, FQNENV. CDR3 DNA: TGTGCCAGCAGCCAATCAATAGGGGCAAGCTCCTACAATGAGCAGTTCTTC. Encoded protein: CASSQSIGASSYNEQFF.

This chain joins TRBV6-5 and TRBJ1-1; TRBD1 might be the D (6 bases). The germline V gene has CDR1 MNHEY and CDR2 SVGAGI. There are 15 residues in the CDR3. V was pared by 5 bases and J by 0 bases, with 13 bases between. DNA of the CDR3: TGTGCCAGCAGTACAACGGGACACCTGAACACTGAAGCTTTCTTT. Translated: CASSTTGHLNTEAFF.

This clone was counted only a few times. The chain employs TRBV7-6 and TRBJ2-7; D remains unclear. Per germline, CDR1 SGHVS and CDR2 FNYEAQ. CDR3 size: 15 residues. Trimming removed 5 bases from V and 3 bases from J, with 17 bases in between. For the CDR3, the DNA is TGTGCCAGCAGCACCAGCAGGCGGAATTACTACGAGCAGTACTTC. Translated: CASSTSRRNYYEQYF.

The chain is built from TRBV10-2 and TRBJ1-2; TRBD1 might be the D (5 bases). The germline V gene encodes CDR1 WSHSY and CDR2 SAAADI. This CDR3 comprises 16 residues. Trimming removed 7 bases at V and 1 base at J, with 19 bases between. In DNA form, the CDR3 reads TGCGCCAGCAACTCCCGATGGGGGGATTTTAACTATGGCTACACCTTC. Translation: CASNSRWGDFNYGYTF.

The chain joins TRBV30 to TRBJ1-5, with 8 nucleotides matching TRBD1. Per the germline V gene, CDR1 is GTSNPN and CDR2 is SVGIG (reference sequence). The CDR3 is 15 residues long. Trimming cost V 0 bases and J 11 bases; bases outside gene matches: 12. CDR3 in DNA: TGTGCCTGGAGTGTAAGGGGGACAGGACGGGGGTCCCAGCATTTT. This encodes CAWSVRGTGRGSQHF.

This clone was seen a handful of times. V is TRBV6-1 and J is TRBJ1-1; D is possibly TRBD1 (6 bases). With 3 bases removed from V and 5 bases from J, the gap between germline ends came to 19 bases. The germline V gene has CDR1 MNHNS and CDR2 SASEGT. The CDR3 consists of 16 residues. The CDR3 bases are TGTGCCAGCAGTGAGAGTAAGGGGGAGAGAAGGACTGAAGCTTTCTTT. Translated: CASSESKGERRTEAFF.

This clone was picked up a small number of times. The chain joins TRBV4-1 to TRBJ2-2, with D maybe TRBD1 (7 bases). The CDR3 is 14 residues long. Germline lookup yields CDR1 MGHRA and CDR2 YSYEKL. The V and J ends lost 6 bases and 5 bases respectively, with 13 bases between them. CDR3 amino acids: CASRQQGRTGELFF. DNA of the CDR3: TGCGCCAGCAGACAACAGGGGAGGACCGGGGAGCTGTTTTTT.

The chain couples TRBV5-1 to TRBJ2-3, with D perhaps TRBD2 (6 bases). CDR3 length: 14 amino acids. Germline CDR1 SGHRS, CDR2 YFSETQ. Between the trimmed V and J ends, which lost 5 bases and 1 base, there was a span of 11 bases. CDR3 residues: CASRRGDRTDTQYF. CDR3 in DNA: TGCGCCAGCAGGCGCGGGGATCGCACAGATACGCAGTATTTT. The full variable domain, completed using reference TRBV5-1 and TRBJ2-3, is KAGVTQTPRYLIKTRGQQVTLSCSPISGHRSVSWYQQTPGQGLQFLFEYFSETQRNKGNFPGRFSGRQFSNSRSEMNVSTLELGDSALYLCASRRGDRTDTQYFGPGTRLTVL.

CDR3: CASSGGDTQYF. The CDR3, as DNA: TGTGCCAGCAGTGGAGGGGATACGCAGTATTTT. The gene calls are TRBV6-4 and TRBJ2-3; D possibly corresponds to TRBD2 (5 bases). This CDR3 is 11 amino acids long. Germline values: CDR1 MRHNA, CDR2 SNTAGT. Trimming shortened V by 4 bases and J by 6 bases, and 5 bases separated the two germline ends.

The chain employs TRBV5-6 and TRBJ1-5; 9 nucleotides line up with TRBD1. Trimming at V came to 0 bases and at J to 8 bases, leaving 9 bases not matched to a gene. From germline, CDR1 is SGHDT and CDR2 YYEEEE. The CDR3 is 16 residues long. The CDR3 region is CASSLVPGQGGEPQHF. The CDR3 bases are TGTGCCAGCAGCTTGGTACCGGGACAGGGAGGAGAGCCCCAGCATTTT. Drawing the rest from reference TRBV5-6 and TRBJ1-5, the complete variable domain is DAGVTQSPTHLIKTRGQQVTLRCSPKSGHDTVSWYQQALGQGPQFIFQYYEEEERQRGNFPDRFSGHQFPNYSSELNVNALLLGDSALYLCASSLVPGQGGEPQHFGDGTRLSIL.

The chain recombines TRBV11-2 with TRBJ2-2; D is uncertain. This CDR3 comprises 15 residues. Germline CDR1 is SGHAT and CDR2 is FQNNGV. V shed 0 bases and J shed 4 bases, with 9 bases lying between them. CDR3 region: CASSLESRGTGELFF. The CDR3 region has the DNA TGTGCCAGCAGCTTAGAATCGCGTGGCACCGGGGAGCTGTTTTTT.

The rearrangement uses TRBV30 and TRBJ1-3, with D uncertain. Trimming shortened V by 3 bases and J by 3 bases, and 12 bases separated the two germline ends. Germline V lookup: CDR1 GTSNPN, CDR2 SVGIG (reference sequence). The CDR3 length is 14 residues. CDR3 bases: TGTGCCTGGAGCAACGCTCCGGTTGGAAACACCATATATTTT. This codes for CAWSNAPVGNTIYF. Supplemented by reference TRBV30 and TRBJ1-3, the full variable domain reads SQTIHQWPATLVQPVGSPLSLECTVEGTSNPNLYWYRQAAGRGLQLLFYSVGIGQISSEVPQNLSASRPQDRQFILSSKKLLLSDSGFYLCAWSNAPVGNTIYFGEGSWLTVV.

This clone was seen a few times. The gene calls are TRBV7-9 and TRBJ2-7; 8 bases are shared with TRBD1. V was clipped by 5 bases and J by 6 bases; unmatched bases: 0. The length of the CDR3 is 11 residues. The germline V gene encodes CDR1 SEHNR and CDR2 FQNEAQ (reference sequence). DNA of the CDR3: TGTGCCAGCAGCGACAGGGGCGAGCAGTACTTC. Protein sequence: CASSDRGEQYF.